This record concerns one TCR beta chain sequence. This clonotype was found many times. It has no known antigen specificity. Base qualities were left out, and no much larger clone turns up one base away. This sample was taken from a study of T cells in Graves' hyperthyroidism and ophthalmopathy (dated by TCRdb to the late 2010s). Study-wide context: Peripheral blood was sampled at the time of initial diagnosis, prior to any treatment. TCR Vbeta CDR3 sequencing of some 140 peripheral blood samples (around 45 ophthalmopathy, about 80 hyperthyroidism and 17 progressor patients) is reported in the paper. An independent validation cohort of under 20 hyperthyroidism patients and about 15 patients who later progressed to ophthalmopathy tested prospective prediction of ophthalmopathy. After blood sampling, hyperthyroidism patients were treated with methimazole at a starting dose of 30 mg daily, and ophthalmopathy patients were treated with high-dose intravenous methylprednisolone. To identify distinguishing TCR V-J signatures, a discovery cohort of some 99 patients was used, comprising 43 with Graves' ophthalmopathy and some 57 with stable Graves' hyperthyroidism. The 90 to 100 discovery patients were randomly split 7:3 into training and test sets. In addition, the study compared T-cell repertoires in thyroid tissue and in blood from five to seven Graves' hyperthyroidism patients.

The CDR3 spans 15 residues, from the cysteine through the phenylalanine. The entry retains the CDR3 DNA only, 45 bases that are in frame from base 1. Germline trimming: 0 bases from V, 2 bases from J; junction bases outside gene matches: 4. CDR1 and CDR2, looked up from the germline V gene, are MNHEY and SVGEGT. TCR beta CDR3 regions were amplified from RNA transcripts. The first round of RT-PCR for the TCR CDR3 was performed with the HTBI primer set and the Qiagen OneStep RT-PCR kit. Libraries were constructed in a second round of multiplex PCR, after which size selection and purification were carried out. Libraries were sequenced paired-end with 100 bp reads on an Illumina HiSeq2000. As for the authors' bioinformatics: SOAPnuke was used to process the raw data, removing reads that contained adapters or uncalled bases, had a mean Phred below 15, or lacked an exact match to the constant primer or identifier. COPE v1.2.5 was used to merge high-quality paired reads, and clonotypes were defined as unique nucleotide sequences. Clonotypes were aligned to IMGT TRBV, TRBD and TRBJ reference segments using MiTCR v1.1. The analysis was restricted to V-J combinations with a frequency above 0.0001, which together covered 99.2% of the repertoires. A TCS score was defined as the ratio between F50 (clonal expansion) and ExV (chaos), using BLOSUM62-based TCRdist between CDR3 peptides within each V-J. Welch's t-statistics and random forest reduced 500 to 650 V-J features to roughly 13, which were used in a naive Bayes classifier (R e1071). TCRdb cleaned the public reads at Q25 with fastp, built clones with MiXCR and kept in-frame beta chains. Duplicate CDR3 protein sequences are folded into a single record with the most common DNA and genes. The V and J calls were determined by TCRdb, not by the authors. In this sample the table shows roughly 640,000 distinct CDR3 sequences, approximately 15% of which occur a single time. The ten largest clones add up to around 3.3% of the sample.

Broad study findings and their caveats: No statistical method was used to set the sample size in advance, and investigators knew the group allocation. In cross-validation, a model built on a 13 V-J signature told ophthalmopathy apart from stable hyperthyroidism with roughly 87% sensitivity and approximately 84% specificity, and in testing the same model reached 80%/75%. Most expanded thyroid clonotypes (frequency above 0.001) were also detected in blood, a finding suggesting that blood repertoires may reflect thyroid immune responses. During validation, the model predicted progression to ophthalmopathy a median of approximately 7 months ahead of onset, with more than 55% sensitivity and 72% to 85% specificity.

Ophthalmopathy patients had moderately to severely active disease, Clinical Activity Score of at least 3, NOSPECS grade of at least 4, and duration under 3 months. The study excluded patients with uncontrolled infections, other autoimmune diseases, pregnancy or lactation. Diagnoses relied on clinical symptoms, serum thyroxine and TRAb, thyroid ultrasound and orbital computed tomography. Ficoll-Paque density gradient centrifugation was used to isolate PBMCs from around 10 ml of fresh peripheral blood. Total RNA was extracted using Trizol reagent, and RNA quality was assessed on an Agilent 2100 Bioanalyzer.

The chain joins TRBV6-2 or TRBV6-3 to TRBJ2-7; 7 bases in the junction line up with TRBD1. This receptor was identified in a woman aged 40 to 49 with Graves' ophthalmopathy. Sequencing used blood. The DNA sequence is given as TGTGCCAGCAGTTACTCGGGGACAGCCACCTACGAGCAGTACTTC. The encoded protein is CASSYSGTATYEQYF.